These 30 T cell receptor beta chains share one sample of origin, sequenced in a study of shared clonotypes between healthy human individuals. Profiled with immunoSEQ multiplex PCR; TCRdb holds only in-frame clones, not every one. This sample carries 2,500,000 or so clones, about 92% of them seen once, and the ten largest clones take about 0.13%. Sequenced material: naive CD4+ T cells sorted from blood. Indicated subset: CD45RA+ positively selected. These receptors were obtained from a man between 18 and 29 years old in good health.

As regards this clone: The same CDR3 is also encoded by other DNA sequences in this sample. This chain connects TRBV5-1 to TRBJ2-1; D remains unclear. Germline loops: CDR1 SGHRS, CDR2 YFSETQ. The length of the CDR3 is 12 residues. V gave up 1 base and J gave up 6 bases, with 5 bases separating them. CDR3 sequence reads: CASSLSGNEQFF. CDR3 bases: TGCGCCAGCAGCTTGTCAGGCAATGAGCAGTTCTTC.

The V and J genes are TRBV9 and TRBJ2-5; TRBD1 might be the D (6 bases). TRBJ2-7 explains the end of the DNA better; the J call may be wrong. The CDR3 sequence is 15 residues long. Per the germline V gene, CDR1 is SGDLS and CDR2 is YYNGEE. The CDR3: CASSVDSDSSYEQYF. The DNA for the CDR3 is TGTGCCAGCAGCGTAGATTCGGACAGCTCCTACGAGCAGTACTTC.

The chain employs TRBV5-1 and TRBJ2-7; D is perhaps TRBD2 (6 bases). Germline loops: CDR1 SGHRS, CDR2 YFSETQ. The V and J ends lost 4 bases and 5 bases respectively, with 16 bases between them. CDR3 length equals 14 residues. The DNA of the CDR3 is TGCGCCAGCAGCCCCCCGGGAACTAGCCACGAGCAGTACTTC. The encoded protein is CASSPPGTSHEQYF. The full variable domain, with the rest looked up from reference TRBV5-1 and TRBJ2-7, is KAGVTQTPRYLIKTRGQQVTLSCSPISGHRSVSWYQQTPGQGLQFLFEYFSETQRNKGNFPGRFSGRQFSNSRSEMNVSTLELGDSALYLCASSPPGTSHEQYFGPGTRLTVT.

The rearrangement links TRBV7-9 to TRBJ2-6; D is ambiguous. The V gene lost 2 bases and the J gene lost 2 bases, with 7 bases spanning the gap. The CDR3 extends over 15 amino acids. In germline, CDR1 is SEHNR, CDR2 FQNEAQ (reference sequence). DNA of the CDR3: TGTGCCAGCAGCTTACGGACGGCTGGGGCCAACGTCCTGACTTTC. Translated, it gives CASSLRTAGANVLTF.

The V gene is TRBV7-3, the J gene TRBJ1-1; 8 positions agree with TRBD1. The trim removed 4 bases at V and 7 bases at J, leaving 5 bases unmatched. This CDR3 is built from 13 residues. CDR1 is SGHTA and CDR2 is FQGTGA in the germline V gene. CDR3 coding DNA: TGTGCCAGCAGCTCCAGGGGGCCGGATGAAGCTTTCTTT. Amino acids: CASSSRGPDEAFF.

V usage is TRBV18 and J usage is TRBJ2-5, with 9 bases lining up with TRBD1. Germline lookup yields CDR1 KGHSH and CDR2 LQKENI. The ends lost 3 bases at V and 6 bases at J; junction bases unmatched: 8. CDR3 length: 15 residues. CDR3 protein: CASSPPGQGGQTQYF. The CDR3 DNA reads as TGTGCCAGCTCACCTCCGGGACAGGGTGGACAGACCCAGTACTTC.

V usage is TRBV10-3 and J usage is TRBJ1-5, with D tentatively TRBD1 (6 bases). Germline V gives CDR1 ENHRY, CDR2 SYGVKD. The CDR3 totals 14 residues. V lost 0 bases, J lost 6 bases, and 9 bases lay in between. CDR3 sequence (DNA): TGTGCCATCAGTGAGTCGGGGGCCCCTCAGCCCCAGCATTTT. Its protein is CAISESGAPQPQHF.

The chain employs TRBV30 and TRBJ1-1; D is uncertain. This CDR3 has 11 amino acids. V lost 2 bases and J lost 6, with 7 bases in between. Germline CDR1 GTSNPN, CDR2 SVGIG (reference sequence). In nucleotides, the CDR3 is TGTGCCTGGAGTAGGGAAGCTGAAGCTTTCTTT. Protein: CAWSREAEAFF.

The rearrangement links TRBV7-9 to TRBJ2-3, with 8 bases that match TRBD1. The germline V gene has CDR1 SEHNR and CDR2 FQNEAQ (reference sequence). The CDR3 is made up of 15 amino acids. Trimming removed 4 bases from V and 4 bases from J; junction bases left unmatched: 7. In DNA, the CDR3 is TGTGCCAGCAGCTCCGGACAGGGAATCTCAGATACGCAGTATTTT. Amino acid sequence: CASSSGQGISDTQYF.

The V gene is TRBV13, the J gene TRBJ2-3; D remains ambiguous. This CDR3 is 14 amino acids long. V lost 4 bases and J 1 base, leaving 9 bases between the germline ends. The germline V gene encodes CDR1 PRHDT and CDR2 FYEKMQ (reference sequence). The CDR3 DNA reads TGTGCCAGCAGCTGGCGAGTTGGCACAGATACGCAGTATTTT. Residues: CASSWRVGTDTQYF.

The count of this clone is one. The rearrangement uses TRBV2 and TRBJ1-5, with D unresolved. The ends were cut back, 9 bases at V and 0 bases at J, with 9 bases in the middle. Germline V gene lookup returns CDR1 SNHLY and CDR2 FYNNEI. There are 13 residues in the CDR3. CDR3 DNA: TGTGCCAGTGCTGAGAATAGCAATCAGCCCCAGCATTTT. Amino acid sequence: CASAENSNQPQHF.

In this sample, this clone turned up once. The chain couples TRBV6-1 to TRBJ1-1; D not resolved. Germline loops: CDR1 MNHNS, CDR2 SASEGT. The CDR3 loop spans 13 amino acids. The V end was cut by 6 bases, the J end by 1 base, with 9 bases between. The CDR3 bases are TGTGCCAGCAGGTCCGGGCCGAACACTGAAGCTTTCTTT. Translation gives CASRSGPNTEAFF.

The CDR3 coding sequence is TGTGCCAGCAGCTTATCCGGGACAGGGGGGTATGGCTACACCTTC. Protein product: CASSLSGTGGYGYTF. The V gene is TRBV5-6, the J gene TRBJ1-2; 11 nucleotides align to TRBD1. This CDR3 is 15 amino acids long. V lost 2 bases, J lost 5 bases, and 5 bases stayed unmatched. Germline CDR1 SGHDT, CDR2 YYEEEE. Looking up the rest from reference TRBV5-6 and TRBJ1-2 gives the full variable domain: DAGVTQSPTHLIKTRGQQVTLRCSPKSGHDTVSWYQQALGQGPQFIFQYYEEEERQRGNFPDRFSGHQFPNYSSELNVNALLLGDSALYLCASSLSGTGGYGYTFGSGTRLTVV.

The rearrangement joins TRBV14 to TRBJ2-7; D is undetermined. The V gene's germline CDR1 is SGHDN and CDR2 FVKESK. The length of the CDR3 is 15 residues. Trimming left V 1 base short and J 4 bases short, with 14 bases between. This CDR3 reads CASSQGGLGAYEQYF. CDR3 bases: TGTGCCAGCAGCCAAGGAGGCCTCGGAGCTTACGAGCAGTACTTC.

This chain joins TRBV2 and TRBJ2-3; 8 bases are shared with TRBD2. CDR3 size: 15 residues. After removal of 4 bases from V and 4 bases from J, the junction contained 7 bases not matched to a gene. Germline CDR1 and CDR2: SNHLY and FYNNEI. The CDR3 coding sequence is TGTGCCAGCAGTGTAGGGGGACTAGAAGCAGATACGCAGTATTTT. Its protein is CASSVGGLEADTQYF. The full variable domain, completed using reference TRBV2 and TRBJ2-3, is EPEVTQTPSHQVTQMGQEVILRCVPISNHLYFYWYRQILGQKVEFLVSFYNNEISEKSEIFDDQFSVERPDGSNFTLKIRSTKLEDSAMYFCASSVGGLEADTQYFGPGTRLTVL.

This clone was counted a single time. The rearrangement uses TRBV7-9 and TRBJ2-1; D unclear. Trimming cost V 5 bases and J 15 bases, with 14 bases left between them. The CDR3 contains 11 residues. Germline CDR1 and CDR2: SEHNR and FQNEAQ (reference sequence). CDR3 nucleotides: TGTGCCAGCAGCCCCGACACAATTAGGTTCTTC. Translation gives CASSPDTIRFF.

The chain joins TRBV6-5 to TRBJ2-7; TRBD2 matches at 12 bases. Germline CDR1 is MNHEY and CDR2 is SVGAGI. There are 14 residues in the CDR3. J gave up 3 bases and V 7 bases, and 4 bases lay outside the gene matches. CDR3 region: CASTKTSGSYEQYF. The CDR3 DNA reads as TGTGCCAGCACGAAGACTAGCGGGAGCTACGAGCAGTACTTC.

This sequence joins TRBV7-2 and TRBJ1-1; 7 bases fit TRBD1. Trimming at V came to 5 bases and at J to 6 bases, leaving 9 bases not matched to a gene. The CDR3 sequence is 14 residues long. The germline CDR1 and CDR2 sequences are SGHTA and FQGNSA. The CDR3 DNA follows: TGTGCCAGCAGCCATTATGACAGGGAGGCTGAAGCTTTCTTT. Protein: CASSHYDREAEAFF.

Notes on this clone: The sample contains more than one DNA sequence encoding this CDR3. J is TRBJ2-1 and V is TRBV11-2; maybe TRBD1 (5 bases). The CDR3 runs to 13 residues. Trimming left V 4 bases short and J 4 bases short, with 8 bases between. The germline V gene has CDR1 SGHAT and CDR2 FQNNGV. The CDR3 region is CASSSDRYNEQFF. The CDR3 DNA sequence: TGTGCCAGCAGCTCCGACAGATACAATGAGCAGTTCTTC.

This rearrangement joins TRBV19 to TRBJ2-5; D gene ambiguous. Per the germline V gene, CDR1 is LNHDA and CDR2 is SQIVND (reference sequence). Deletions cut 6 bases from V and 5 bases from J, with 10 bases between. The CDR3 consists of 12 residues. CDR3 DNA sequence: TGTGCCAGTAGGACGCAAGGGGAGACCCAGTACTTC. It specifies CASRTQGETQYF. Using reference TRBV19 and TRBJ2-5 for the parts outside the CDR3, the full variable domain is DGGITQSPKYLFRKEGQNVTLSCEQNLNHDAMYWYRQDPGQGLRLIYYSQIVNDFQKGDIAEGYSVSREKKESFPLTVTSAQKNPTAFYLCASRTQGETQYFGPGTRLLVL.

The CDR3 region has the DNA TGTGCCAGCAGCCAATCGAGACCCGAAAGCACAGATACGCAGTATTTT. Translation: CASSQSRPESTDTQYF. V is TRBV16 and J is TRBJ2-3; D uncertain. V lost 0 bases, J lost 0 bases, and 10 bases lay in between. Germline loops: CDR1 KGHSY, CDR2 FQNENV. This CDR3 has 16 amino acids. Drawing the rest from reference TRBV16 and TRBJ2-3, the complete variable domain is GEEVAQTPKHLVRGEGQKAKLYCAPIKGHSYVFWYQQVLKNEFKFLISFQNENVFDETGMPKERFSAKCLPNSPCSLEIQATKLEDSAVYFCASSQSRPESTDTQYFGPGTRLTVL.

The CDR3 reads CASSPSGLDSYEQYF. CDR3 nucleotides: TGTGCCAGCTCACCAAGCGGCCTCGACTCCTACGAGCAGTACTTC. The chain uses TRBV18 and TRBJ2-7, with D tentatively TRBD2 (5 bases). Germline lookup yields CDR1 KGHSH and CDR2 LQKENI. Trimming shortened V by 2 bases and J by 0 bases, and 11 bases separated the two germline ends. This CDR3 contains 15 residues.

This chain joins TRBV6-1 and TRBJ2-7; a possible D gene is TRBD1 (6 bases). The length of the CDR3 is 13 residues. From germline, CDR1 is MNHNS and CDR2 SASEGT. Trimming cost V 5 bases and J 6 bases, with 14 bases left between them. The CDR3 loop is CASSNSQGREQYF. In DNA form, the CDR3 reads TGTGCCAGCAGTAACTCCCAGGGGCGCGAGCAGTACTTC.

This clone was seen once. The sample holds other DNA sequences that translate to the same CDR3. This chain connects TRBV7-6 to TRBJ1-5; D is ambiguous. V gave up 3 bases and J gave up 0 bases, with 3 bases separating them. The CDR3 runs to 13 residues. Per germline, CDR1 SGHVS and CDR2 FNYEAQ. CDR3 region: CASSFSSNQPQHF. Written as DNA, the CDR3 is TGTGCCAGCAGCTTTTCTAGCAATCAGCCCCAGCATTTT.

The chain employs TRBV12-5 and TRBJ2-1; D assignment may be TRBD1 or TRBD2 (5 bases each). The CDR3 is 15 residues long. Germline V gene data show CDR1 as LGHNT and CDR2 as FRNRAP. V lost 2 bases and J lost 9, with 17 bases in between. Written as DNA, the CDR3 is TGTGCTAGTGGTTTGAGGGGACCCCTAGGTGGTGAGCAGTTCTTC. Its translation: CASGLRGPLGGEQFF.

V is TRBV15 and J is TRBJ1-2, with a possible D match to TRBD1 (5 bases). The CDR3 spans 13 residues. Germline CDR1 LNHNV, CDR2 YYDKDF (reference sequence). V lost 3 bases and J 5 bases, leaving 10 bases between the germline ends. The CDR3 DNA follows: TGTGCCACCAGCAGGCTAGGGGTGTATGGCTACACCTTC. It is translated as CATSRLGVYGYTF. Full variable domain (rest looked up from reference TRBV15 and TRBJ1-2): DAMVIQNPRYQVTQFGKPVTLSCSQTLNHNVMYWYQQKSSQAPKLLFHYYDKDFNNEADTPDNFQSRRPNTSFCFLDIRSPGLGDTAMYLCATSRLGVYGYTFGSGTRLTVV.

The chain employs TRBV7-2 and TRBJ1-2; D ambiguous. In germline, CDR1 is SGHTA, CDR2 FQGNSA. This CDR3 is 14 amino acids long. The V end was cut by 3 bases, the J end by 0 bases, with 8 bases between. CDR3 in amino acids: CASSFFQANYGYTF. The CDR3 region has the DNA TGTGCCAGCAGCTTCTTCCAGGCTAACTATGGCTACACCTTC.

This clone was seen a single time. CDR3 amino acids: CAYARLAGGKGDTQYF. The CDR3, as DNA: TGTGCCTACGCCAGACTAGCGGGAGGGAAAGGAGATACGCAGTATTTT. V is TRBV30 and J is TRBJ2-3; 14 bases are shared with TRBD2. Trimming took 7 bases from V and 5 from J; bases not matched to a gene: 11. Germline CDR1 is GTSNPN and CDR2 is SVGIG (reference sequence). This CDR3 has 16 amino acids.

This clone has only one observation. This rearrangement joins TRBV6-6 to TRBJ1-3; a weak D match, TRBD1 (5 bases). Germline V lookup: CDR1 MNHNY, CDR2 SVGAGI (reference sequence). CDR3 length: 14 amino acids. Trimming removed 6 bases at V and 3 bases at J, with 12 bases between. The CDR3 DNA follows: TGTGCCAGCAGACCCGGGGGAGGTGGAAACACCATATATTTT. It is translated as CASRPGGGGNTIYF.

The chain links TRBV27 to TRBJ2-7, with 10 bases aligning to TRBD1. The J segment lost 3 bases and the V segment lost 5 bases, leaving 10 bases of the junction unmatched. From germline, CDR1 is MNHEY and CDR2 SMNVEV (reference sequence). CDR3 size: 16 residues. The CDR3 reads CASSPDRGRVIYEQYF. DNA for the CDR3: TGTGCCAGCAGTCCCGACAGGGGGCGAGTAATCTACGAGCAGTACTTC.